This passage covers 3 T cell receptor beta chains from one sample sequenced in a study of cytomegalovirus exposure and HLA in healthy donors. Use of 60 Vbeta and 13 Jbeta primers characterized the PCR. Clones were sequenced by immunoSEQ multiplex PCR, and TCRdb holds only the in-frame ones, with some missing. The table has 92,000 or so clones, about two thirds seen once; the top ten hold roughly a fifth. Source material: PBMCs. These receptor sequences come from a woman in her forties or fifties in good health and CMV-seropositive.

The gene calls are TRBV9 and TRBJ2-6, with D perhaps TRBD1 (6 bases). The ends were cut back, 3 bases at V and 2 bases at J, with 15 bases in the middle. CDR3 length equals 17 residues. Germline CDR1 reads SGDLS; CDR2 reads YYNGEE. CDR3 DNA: TGTGCCAGCAGCGCCACAGTAGGGGGTGCTGGGGCCAACGTCCTGACTTTC. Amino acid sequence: CASSATVGGAGANVLTF.

The CDR3 loop reads CASSSSRDRGQNTEAFF. The CDR3 nucleotides read TGTGCCAGCAGTTCATCCCGGGACAGGGGGCAGAACACTGAAGCTTTCTTT. The genes are TRBV28 and TRBJ1-1, with 12 bases matching TRBD1. CDR1 MDHEN and CDR2 SYDVKM come from the germline V gene. V gave up 4 bases and J gave up 1 base; unmatched junction bases: 7. This CDR3 has 17 amino acids.

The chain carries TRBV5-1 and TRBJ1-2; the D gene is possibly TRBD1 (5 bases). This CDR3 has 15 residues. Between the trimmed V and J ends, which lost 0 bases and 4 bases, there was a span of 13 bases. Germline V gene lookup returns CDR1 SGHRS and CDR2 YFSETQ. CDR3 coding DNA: TGCGCCAGCAGCTTGGAAGGGGATGGTGGCTATGGCTACACCTTC. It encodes CASSLEGDGGYGYTF. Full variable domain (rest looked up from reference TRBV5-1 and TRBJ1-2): KAGVTQTPRYLIKTRGQQVTLSCSPISGHRSVSWYQQTPGQGLQFLFEYFSETQRNKGNFPGRFSGRQFSNSRSEMNVSTLELGDSALYLCASSLEGDGGYGYTFGSGTRLTVV.